These 14 T cell receptor beta chains were all obtained from the same sample, sequenced in a study of identical twins. MiXCR, applied by TCRdb to the 5' RACE reads, yields one record per CDR3 protein. Of about 260,000 distinct CDR3 sequences in the sample, 5.5% to 7% were seen once. Separately, the same data were catalogued under a study of yellow fever vaccine responses in identical twins.

The sample comprised memory (CD45RO+) T cells sorted from blood. All receptors come from a woman under 30 in good health.

This clonotype was counted at least ten times. The V call is TRBV3-1, the J call TRBJ1-4; D is uncertain. V lost 8 bases and J lost 8, with 9 bases in between. Germline CDR1 and CDR2: LGHDT and YNNKEL (reference sequence). The CDR3 loop spans 11 amino acids. CDR3 loop: CASLGGEKLFF. The DNA of the CDR3 is TGTGCCAGCCTCGGTGGGGAAAAACTGTTTTTT.

This clonotype was recorded many times. The chain carries TRBV12-3 or TRBV12-4 and TRBJ2-2, with 9 bases identical to TRBD1. Trimming took 5 bases from V and 4 from J; bases not matched to a gene: 20. This CDR3 contains 20 residues. This chain's CDR3 is CASSHGTGWWASESTGELFF. CDR3 bases: TGTGCCAGCAGTCATGGGACAGGGTGGTGGGCCTCCGAGAGCACCGGGGAGCTGTTTTTT.

This clonotype turned up a few times. This chain uses TRBV4-1 with TRBJ2-3; 14 bases line up with TRBD2. This CDR3 spans 17 amino acids. Germline assignment: CDR1 MGHRA and CDR2 YSYEKL. J gave up 5 bases and V 4 bases, and 8 bases lay outside the gene matches. As DNA, the CDR3 is TGCGCCAGCAGCCCACGACTAGCGGGGGGGCCAGGAGATACGCAGTATTTT. This codes for CASSPRLAGGPGDTQYF.

This clonotype turned up a few times. The chain joins TRBV7-3 to TRBJ2-1; the match to TRBD2 covers 7 bases. Per the germline V gene, CDR1 is SGHTA and CDR2 is FQGTGA. Trimming cost V 5 bases and J 9 bases; bases outside gene matches: 4. This CDR3 is built from 12 residues. As DNA, the CDR3 is TGTGCCAGCAGCCCCGGGGGGACTGAGCAGTTCTTC. It specifies CASSPGGTEQFF. Drawing the rest from reference TRBV7-3 and TRBJ2-1, the complete variable domain is GAGVSQTPSNKVTEKGKYVELRCDPISGHTALYWYRQSLGQGPEFLIYFQGTGAADDSGLPNDRFFAVRPEGSVSTLKIQRTERGDSAVYLCASSPGGTEQFFGPGTRLTVL.

The V gene is TRBV7-8, the J gene TRBJ2-3; D remains unclear. Germline loops: CDR1 SGHVS, CDR2 FQNEAQ. The CDR3 has 12 amino acids. The V and J ends lost 5 bases and 6 bases respectively, with 9 bases between them. As DNA, the CDR3 is TGTGCCAGCAGCCGAACGGATGATACGCAGTATTTT. Translating it yields CASSRTDDTQYF.

In regard to this clonotype: This could be a read error, since a much larger clone is one nucleotide away. This chain links TRBV29-1 with TRBJ2-3; 7 bases map to TRBD1. The germline V gene encodes CDR1 SQVTM and CDR2 ANQGSEA. This CDR3 is 15 amino acids long. V lost 8 bases to trimming and J lost 5 bases; unmatched junction nucleotides: 16. The CDR3 region has the DNA TGCAGCTCGAATGGGGTTGTACAGGGGAGAGATACGCAGTATTTT. Encoded protein: CSSNGVVQGRDTQYF.

This clonotype has only a few counts. The genes are TRBV6-1 and TRBJ2-2; D gene unclear. CDR1 and CDR2 (germline): MNHNS, SASEGT. The CDR3 spans 15 residues. V was cut by 6 bases and J by 2 bases, with 13 bases left in between. The CDR3 DNA is TGTGCCAGCAGCGGTGTTATCGACAACACCGGGGAGCTGTTTTTT. Translating gives CASSGVIDNTGELFF.

The table lists this clonotype with many counts. V gene TRBV6-2 or TRBV6-3 combines with J gene TRBJ2-7; D not resolved. Germline V lookup: CDR1 MNHEY, CDR2 SVGEGT. The CDR3 sequence is 13 residues long. Trimming cost V 4 bases and J 0 bases, with 7 bases left between them. The CDR3 bases are TGTGCCAGCAGTTGGACCAGCTCCTACGAGCAGTACTTC. The encoded protein is CASSWTSSYEQYF.

J is TRBJ2-7 and V is TRBV20-1; D is possibly TRBD2 (6 bases). V lost 0 bases to trimming and J lost 3 bases, with 15 bases between them. Germline V gene sequence: CDR1 DFQATT, CDR2 SNEGSKA (reference sequence). The CDR3 is made up of 15 amino acids. Here the CDR3 reads CSARDPGGANYEQYF. The CDR3 DNA follows: TGCAGTGCTAGAGATCCCGGGGGAGCCAACTACGAGCAGTACTTC.

This clonotype was counted only a few times. This chain uses TRBV5-5 with TRBJ2-5; tentative D call: TRBD1 (6 bases). Germline assignment: CDR1 SGHKS and CDR2 YYEKEE (reference sequence). This CDR3 spans 14 amino acids. Trimming shortened V by 1 base and J by 5 bases, and 12 bases separated the two germline ends. CDR3 region: CASSLTGKPETQYF. CDR3 DNA: TGTGCCAGCAGCTTGACAGGGAAGCCGGAGACCCAGTACTTC.

This clonotype has a count of ten or more. The chain is built from TRBV2 and TRBJ1-5; D unresolved. V lost 6 bases and J 0 bases, leaving 6 bases between the germline ends. This CDR3 spans 13 amino acids. Germline V lookup: CDR1 SNHLY, CDR2 FYNNEI. This CDR3 is CASRADSNQPQHF. The CDR3 region has the DNA TGTGCCAGCAGGGCAGATAGCAATCAGCCCCAGCATTTT.

This clonotype came up many times. A read error may produce the germline difference seen at one junction end. The V gene is TRBV5-1, the J gene TRBJ1-1, with D unresolved. The CDR3 length is 15 residues. The germline V gene has CDR1 SGHRS and CDR2 YFSETQ. In nucleotides, the CDR3 is TGCGCCAGCAGCTTGGTTCCCGATGGGAACGCTGAAGCTTTCTTT. Translating it yields CASSLVPDGNAEAFF.

This clonotype was counted many times. The V call is TRBV5-1, the J call TRBJ2-1; D call uncertain. The CDR3 length is 17 residues. V was clipped by 7 bases and J by 4 bases, with 24 bases between them. CDR1 and CDR2 from the germline V gene are SGHRS and YFSETQ. The CDR3 sequence is CASRFNSGLASYNEQFF. CDR3 coding DNA: TGCGCCAGCCGTTTCAATTCAGGTTTAGCAAGTTACAATGAGCAGTTCTTC.

The chain recombines TRBV27 with TRBJ2-6, with D perhaps matching TRBD1 or TRBD2 (7 bases each). The CDR3 length is 20 residues. Trimming pared 0 bases from V and 0 bases from J, leaving 18 bases between. The germline CDR1 and CDR2 sequences are MNHEY and SMNVEV (reference sequence). In DNA form, the CDR3 reads TGTGCCAGCAGTTTATCGGCGACAGGGACTACTTACTCTGGGGCCAACGTCCTGACTTTC. Its translation: CASSLSATGTTYSGANVLTF.